A single sample is the source of the 2 T cell receptor beta chains below, sequenced in a study of CD8 T cells in Susac syndrome. Reverse transcription of about 0.45 to 1 ug RNA was performed with random hexamers. TCRdb reanalysed the immunoSEQ multiplex PCR reads using MiXCR and keeps one entry per CDR3 protein. Of 150,000 to 200,000 distinct CDR3 sequences in the sample, about 95% are singletons; the top ten hold 0.093%. The specimen sequenced was CD4+ T cells from PBMCs. These receptors were collected from a human donor with multiple sclerosis.

J is TRBJ2-3 and V is TRBV29-1; TRBD2 agrees at 8 bases. The CDR3 extends over 13 amino acids. CDR1 is SQVTM, CDR2 ANQGSEA, per germline. With 6 bases clipped from V and 3 bases from J, the junction kept 5 bases outside the gene matches. The CDR3 DNA reads as TGCAGCGTCCGGTCGGGGGGGACAGATACGCAGTATTTT. It codes for CSVRSGGTDTQYF.

This rearrangement joins TRBV9 to TRBJ2-1, with D possibly matching TRBD2 (6 bases). The CDR3 runs 14 residues. Trimming cost V 7 bases and J 7 bases, with 18 bases left between them. CDR1 is SGDLS, CDR2 YYNGEE, per germline. CDR3 loop: CASGLGRRENEQFF. CDR3 nucleotides: TGTGCCAGCGGTCTGGGGAGGAGAGAGAATGAGCAGTTCTTC. Combining the CDR3 with reference TRBV9 and TRBJ2-1 gives the whole variable domain DSGVTQTPKHLITATGQRVTLRCSPRSGDLSVYWYQQSLDQGLQFLIQYYNGEERAKGNILERFSAQQFPDLHSELNLSSLELGDSALYFCASGLGRRENEQFFGPGTRLTVL.